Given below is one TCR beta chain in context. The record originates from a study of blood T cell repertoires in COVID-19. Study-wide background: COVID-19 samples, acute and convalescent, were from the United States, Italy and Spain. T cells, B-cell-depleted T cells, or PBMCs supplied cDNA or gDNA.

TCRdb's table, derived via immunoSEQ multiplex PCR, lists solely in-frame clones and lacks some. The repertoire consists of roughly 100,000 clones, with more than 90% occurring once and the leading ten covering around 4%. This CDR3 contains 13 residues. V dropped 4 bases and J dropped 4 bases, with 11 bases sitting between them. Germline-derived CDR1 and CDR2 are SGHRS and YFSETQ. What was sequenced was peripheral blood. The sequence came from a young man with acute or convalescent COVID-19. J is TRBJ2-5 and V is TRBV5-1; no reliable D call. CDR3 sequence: CASSPQLGETQYF. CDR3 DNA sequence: TGCGCCAGCAGCCCACAGTTAGGAGAGACCCAGTACTTC.